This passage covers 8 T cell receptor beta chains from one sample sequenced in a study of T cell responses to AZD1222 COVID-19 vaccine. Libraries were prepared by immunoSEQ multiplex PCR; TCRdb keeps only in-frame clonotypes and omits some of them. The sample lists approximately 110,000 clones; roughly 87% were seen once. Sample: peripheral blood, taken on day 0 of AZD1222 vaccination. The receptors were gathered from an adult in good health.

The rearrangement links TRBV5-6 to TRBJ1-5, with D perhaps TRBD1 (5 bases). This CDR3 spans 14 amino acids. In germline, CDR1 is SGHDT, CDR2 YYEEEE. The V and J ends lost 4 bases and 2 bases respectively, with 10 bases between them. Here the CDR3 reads CASSRGHRNQPQHF. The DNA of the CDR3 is TGTGCCAGCAGCCGAGGACACCGCAATCAGCCCCAGCATTTT. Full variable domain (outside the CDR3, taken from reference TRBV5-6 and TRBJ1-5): DAGVTQSPTHLIKTRGQQVTLRCSPKSGHDTVSWYQQALGQGPQFIFQYYEEEERQRGNFPDRFSGHQFPNYSSELNVNALLLGDSALYLCASSRGHRNQPQHFGDGTRLSIL.

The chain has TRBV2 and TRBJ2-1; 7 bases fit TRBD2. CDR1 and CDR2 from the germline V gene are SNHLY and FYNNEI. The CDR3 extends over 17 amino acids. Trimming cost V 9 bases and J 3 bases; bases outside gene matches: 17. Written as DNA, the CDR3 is TGTGCCAGAAGCGGCATCGAGTCGGGGGGTGGCTACAATGAGCAGTTCTTC. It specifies CARSGIESGGGYNEQFF.

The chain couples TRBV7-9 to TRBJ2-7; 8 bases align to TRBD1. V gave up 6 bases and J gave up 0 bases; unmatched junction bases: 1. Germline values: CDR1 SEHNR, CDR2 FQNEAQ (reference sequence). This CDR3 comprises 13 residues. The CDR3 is CASRTGASYEQYF. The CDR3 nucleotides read TGTGCCAGCAGGACAGGGGCCTCCTACGAGCAGTACTTC.

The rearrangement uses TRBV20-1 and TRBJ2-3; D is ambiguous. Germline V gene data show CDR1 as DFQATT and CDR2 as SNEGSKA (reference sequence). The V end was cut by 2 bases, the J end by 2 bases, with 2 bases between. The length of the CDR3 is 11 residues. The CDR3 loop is CSARPTDTQYF. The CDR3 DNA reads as TGCAGTGCTAGACCCACAGATACGCAGTATTTT.

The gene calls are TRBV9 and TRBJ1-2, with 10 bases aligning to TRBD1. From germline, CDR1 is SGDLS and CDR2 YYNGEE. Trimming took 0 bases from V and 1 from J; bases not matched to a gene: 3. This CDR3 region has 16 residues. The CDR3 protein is CASSVGGQGVNYGYTF. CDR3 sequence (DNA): TGTGCCAGCAGCGTAGGCGGACAGGGGGTTAACTATGGCTACACCTTC.

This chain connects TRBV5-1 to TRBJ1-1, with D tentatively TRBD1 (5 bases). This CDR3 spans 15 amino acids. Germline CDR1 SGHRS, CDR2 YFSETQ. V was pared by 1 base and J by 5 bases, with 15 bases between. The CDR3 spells CASSLTSQGLTEAFF. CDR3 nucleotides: TGCGCCAGCAGCTTGACTAGCCAGGGTTTAACTGAAGCTTTCTTT.

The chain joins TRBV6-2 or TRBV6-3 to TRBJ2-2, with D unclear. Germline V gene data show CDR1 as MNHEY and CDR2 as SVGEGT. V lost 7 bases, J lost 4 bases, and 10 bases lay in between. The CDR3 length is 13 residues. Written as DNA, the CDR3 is TGTGCCAGCACCCCCTTCTTCACCGGGGAGCTGTTTTTT. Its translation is CASTPFFTGELFF.

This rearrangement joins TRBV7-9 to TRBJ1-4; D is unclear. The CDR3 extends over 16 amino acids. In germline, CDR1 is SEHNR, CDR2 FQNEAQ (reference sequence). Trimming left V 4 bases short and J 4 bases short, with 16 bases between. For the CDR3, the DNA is TGTGCCAGCAGCTCCATAGACCGGGCCCGTAATGAAAAACTGTTTTTT. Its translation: CASSSIDRARNEKLFF.